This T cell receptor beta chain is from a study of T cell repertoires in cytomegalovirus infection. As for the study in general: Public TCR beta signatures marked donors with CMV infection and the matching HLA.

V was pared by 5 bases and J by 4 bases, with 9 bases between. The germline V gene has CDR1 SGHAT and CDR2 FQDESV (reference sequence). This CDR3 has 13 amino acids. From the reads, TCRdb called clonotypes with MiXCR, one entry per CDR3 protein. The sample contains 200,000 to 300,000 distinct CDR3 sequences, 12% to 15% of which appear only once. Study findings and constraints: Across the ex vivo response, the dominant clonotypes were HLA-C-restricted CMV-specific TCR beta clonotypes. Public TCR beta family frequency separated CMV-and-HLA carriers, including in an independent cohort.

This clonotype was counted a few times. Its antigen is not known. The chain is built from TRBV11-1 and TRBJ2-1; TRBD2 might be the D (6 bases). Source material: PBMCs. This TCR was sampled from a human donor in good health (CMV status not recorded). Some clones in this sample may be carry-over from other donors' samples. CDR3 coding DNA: TGTGCCAGCAGCGTTAGCGGATACAATGAGCAGTTCTTC. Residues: CASSVSGYNEQFF.